This T cell receptor beta chain was identified during a study of molecular identifiers for immune sequencing clone quantification. Study-level points and caveats: Investigators reportedly could detect spiked Jurkat TCR RNA from one cell among approximately 1 million naive cells.

The CDR3 loop spans 13 amino acids. Trimming left V 4 bases short and J 4 bases short, with 11 bases between. CDR1 LGHNA and CDR2 YSLEER come from the germline V gene. The naive CD8 libraries originated from between about 18,000 and 1,000,000 sorted cells and drew on 10%, 30% or 50% RNA. Researchers sorted naive CD8 T cells as cells that were CD8+CD4-CCR7+CD45RA+. This clonotype was seen repeatedly, ten times or more. The antigen remains undetermined. In preparing bulk TCR libraries, previously described methods and listed TCR primers were used. TCRdb redid the calling of the PCR reads with MiXCR, one entry per CDR3 protein. Of approximately 37,000 distinct CDR3 sequences listed, around 21% are singletons.

This chain links TRBV4-3 with TRBJ2-7; no definite D call. Sequences were obtained from naive CD8+ T cells from blood, with Jurkat cell RNA spiked in. As for subset: FACS-sorted CD8+CD4-CCR7+CD45RA+ naive T cells. This sequence was found in a human donor in good health. Some libraries in this study had Jurkat cell RNA spiked in. The CDR3, as DNA: TGCGCCAGCAGCCCCTCTGGTGGGTACGAGCAGTACTTC. Protein sequence: CASSPSGGYEQYF.